Below are 21 T cell receptor beta chains sequenced from a single sample in a study of T cells in Graves' hyperthyroidism and ophthalmopathy. There were TCR beta CDR3 regions amplified from RNA transcripts. The HTBI primer set drove a first-round RT-PCR of the TCR CDR3. A single record per CDR3 protein comes from TCRdb applying MiXCR to the multiplex PCR reads. The table includes about 380,000 distinct CDR3 sequences, under 20% detected once. Material for sequencing was blood. The receptors were gathered from a man between 18 and 35 years old with Graves' ophthalmopathy.

This clonotype came up many times. J is TRBJ1-6 and V is TRBV5-8; 10 nucleotides line up with TRBD1. The CDR3 consists of 15 residues. Germline CDR1 reads SGHTS; CDR2 reads YDEGEE. With V trimmed by 1 base and J by 10 bases, 5 bases remained unmatched. This CDR3 reads CASSLQTGGESPLHF. CDR3 DNA sequence: TGTGCCAGCAGCTTGCAGACAGGGGGCGAATCACCCCTCCACTTT.

This clonotype was seen only a few times. The V and J genes are TRBV24-1 and TRBJ1-3; D might be TRBD1 (5 bases). The ends were cut back, 4 bases at V and 0 bases at J, with 9 bases in the middle. Germline lookup yields CDR1 KGHDR and CDR2 SFDVKD. The length of the CDR3 is 15 residues. The CDR3 sequence is CATSDGHSSGNTIYF. CDR3 in DNA: TGTGCCACCAGTGACGGACATAGCTCTGGAAACACCATATATTTT.

This clonotype was recorded a few times. The V gene is TRBV18, the J gene TRBJ2-3, with 11 bases that match TRBD1. Per germline, CDR1 KGHSH and CDR2 LQKENI. J gave up 3 bases and V 3 bases, and 5 bases lay outside the gene matches. The CDR3 length is 16 residues. In DNA, the CDR3 is TGTGCCAGCTCACCTGGGACAGGGGGTACAACAGATACGCAGTATTTT. It specifies CASSPGTGGTTDTQYF.

Details on this clonotype: This may arise from a read error, as a much more abundant clone is one base away. This chain joins TRBV2 and TRBJ1-4; tentative D call: TRBD1 (5 bases). The V and J ends lost 3 bases and 2 bases respectively, with 10 bases between them. The CDR3 runs to 15 residues. The germline V gene has CDR1 SNHLY and CDR2 FYNNEI. The CDR3 DNA reads TGTGCCAGCAGTGAGGGGGTTAACACTAATGAAAAACTGTTTTTT. This gives the protein CASSEGVNTNEKLFF.

In its sample, this clonotype was seen many times. In DNA form, the CDR3 reads TGTGCCAGCAGTGACGAAGGGGGGACAGGGGGTGATGAGCAGTTCTTC. Amino acids: CASSDEGGTGGDEQFF. This sequence joins TRBV6-4 and TRBJ2-1, with TRBD1 matching 11 bases. The germline V gene encodes CDR1 MRHNA and CDR2 SNTAGT. The J segment lost 8 bases and the V segment lost 2 bases, leaving 8 bases of the junction unmatched. The CDR3 runs 16 residues.

This clonotype has only a few counts. The chain recombines TRBV7-6 with TRBJ1-4, with D uncertain. Germline lookup yields CDR1 SGHVS and CDR2 FNYEAQ. The V end lost 6 bases, the J end lost 8 bases, and 10 bases lay between the germline ends. The length of the CDR3 is 12 residues. The CDR3 region has the DNA TGTGCCAGCAGTTCCTTGGAGGAAAAACTGTTTTTT. It codes for CASSSLEEKLFF. Full variable domain (missing parts from reference TRBV7-6 and TRBJ1-4): GAGVSQSPRYKVTKRGQDVALRCDPISGHVSLYWYRQALGQGPEFLTYFNYEAQQDKSGLPNDRFSAERPEGSISTLTIQRTEQRDSAMYRCASSSLEEKLFFGSGTQLSVL.

J is TRBJ2-1 and V is TRBV28; TRBD1 agrees at 10 bases. Trimming removed 5 bases from V and 9 bases from J; junction bases left unmatched: 4. Germline V gene sequence: CDR1 MDHEN, CDR2 SYDVKM. CDR3 length: 13 amino acids. The DNA for the CDR3 is TGTGCCAGCAGTCGACAGGGGGCAGGTGAGCAGTTCTTC. It codes for CASSRQGAGEQFF.

This clonotype came up a few times. The V and J genes are TRBV4-1 and TRBJ2-7, with 9 bases matching TRBD2. Germline CDR1 is MGHRA and CDR2 is YSYEKL. The CDR3 length is 16 residues. The ends lost 0 bases at V and 3 bases at J; junction bases unmatched: 6. CDR3 amino acids: CASSQDLASGNYEQYF. In DNA form, the CDR3 reads TGCGCCAGCAGCCAAGATTTGGCTAGCGGGAACTACGAGCAGTACTTC.

This clonotype was seen repeatedly, ten times or more. This chain links TRBV15 with TRBJ2-3, with 9 bases that match TRBD1. The CDR3 consists of 16 residues. Germline V gene sequence: CDR1 LNHNV, CDR2 YYDKDF (reference sequence). With 1 base clipped from V and 2 bases from J, the junction kept 4 bases outside the gene matches. CDR3 sequence reads: CATSRVWDRVTDTQYF. The CDR3 DNA sequence: TGTGCCACCAGCAGAGTTTGGGACAGGGTCACAGATACGCAGTATTTT.

The chain has TRBV2 and TRBJ2-2; TRBD1 matches at 9 bases. V trimming: 6 bases; J trimming: 7 bases; junction bases outside the gene matches: 6. Germline CDR1 and CDR2: SNHLY and FYNNEI. The CDR3 is made up of 14 amino acids. CDR3 sequence: CASSIQGAVGELFF. CDR3 coding DNA: TGTGCCAGCAGCATACAGGGGGCGGTCGGGGAGCTGTTTTTT.

The genes are TRBV28 and TRBJ2-3; the match to TRBD2 covers 11 bases. The J segment lost 6 bases and the V segment lost 3 bases, leaving 2 bases of the junction unmatched. CDR1 is MDHEN and CDR2 is SYDVKM in the germline V gene. The CDR3 has 14 amino acids. CDR3 loop: CASSFTSGSDTQYF. In DNA, the CDR3 is TGTGCCAGCAGTTTTACTAGCGGGAGTGATACGCAGTATTTT.

In its sample, this clonotype was seen a few times. V and J are TRBV7-2 and TRBJ2-5, with D uncertain. Germline V gives CDR1 SGHTA, CDR2 FQGNSA. CDR3 size: 14 residues. Trimming removed 5 bases at V and 0 bases at J, with 10 bases between. CDR3 region: CASSQIGHQETQYF. CDR3 DNA sequence: TGTGCCAGCAGCCAAATCGGGCACCAAGAGACCCAGTACTTC. Based on the CDR3 plus reference TRBV7-2 and TRBJ2-5, the full variable domain is GAGVSQSPSNKVTEKGKDVELRCDPISGHTALYWYRQSLGQGLEFLIYFQGNSAPDKSGLPSDRFSAERTGGSVSTLTIQRTQQEDSAVYLCASSQIGHQETQYFGPGTRLLVL.

This clonotype was detected a few times. The chain couples TRBV7-9 to TRBJ1-1; TRBD1 agrees at 7 bases. This CDR3 is 13 amino acids long. Trimming at V came to 5 bases and at J to 8 bases, leaving 8 bases not matched to a gene. CDR1 and CDR2 (germline): SEHNR, FQNEAQ (reference sequence). CDR3 region: CASSLGQAGEAFF. CDR3 coding DNA: TGTGCCAGCAGCCTAGGACAGGCCGGGGAAGCTTTCTTT.

V and J are TRBV6-1 and TRBJ2-5; TRBD1 is a possible D gene (5 bases). CDR1 MNHNS and CDR2 SASEGT come from the germline V gene. CDR3 length: 12 amino acids. V lost 8 bases and J 5 bases, leaving 12 bases between the germline ends. The CDR3 nucleotides are TGTGCCAGCGTAGGGGTAGGGGAGACCCAGTACTTC. This codes for CASVGVGETQYF.

This clonotype is a singleton in its sample. The rearrangement joins TRBV11-3 to TRBJ2-1; D possibly corresponds to TRBD2 (5 bases). V lost 0 bases, J lost 4 bases, and 16 bases lay in between. Looked up from germline, CDR1 is SGHNT and CDR2 is YENEEA. There are 17 residues in the CDR3. The CDR3 nucleotides read TGTGCCAGCAGCTTAGATCGGTCGGGGTCCTCATACAATGAGCAGTTCTTC. Amino acids: CASSLDRSGSSYNEQFF.

This clonotype was seen at least ten times. The chain joins TRBV6-1 to TRBJ2-2; 8 bases line up with TRBD2. Trimming took 7 bases from V and 1 from J; bases not matched to a gene: 14. This CDR3 comprises 18 residues. The germline gives CDR1 MNHNS, CDR2 SASEGT. In DNA form, the CDR3 reads TGTGCCAGCATCCCTTCGGGGAGCGGGGGCCAGAACACCGGGGAGCTGTTTTTT. Residues: CASIPSGSGGQNTGELFF.

The rearrangement joins TRBV25-1 to TRBJ2-3; D may be TRBD1 (7 bases). The CDR3 runs to 13 residues. Trimming pared 3 bases from V and 4 bases from J, leaving 8 bases between. Germline V lookup: CDR1 MGHDK, CDR2 SYGVNS. The CDR3 loop reads CASSDRGADTQYF. The CDR3 DNA reads TGTGCCAGCAGTGACAGGGGGGCAGATACGCAGTATTTT.

The gene calls are TRBV25-1 and TRBJ2-7; maybe TRBD1 (6 bases). Per germline, CDR1 MGHDK and CDR2 SYGVNS. CDR3 length equals 14 residues. V was shortened by 9 bases and J by 3 bases, with 18 bases between the two germline ends. Here the CDR3 reads CASEPARGSYEQYF. The DNA of the CDR3 is TGTGCCAGTGAACCGGCTAGGGGGAGCTACGAGCAGTACTTC.

This clonotype showed up just a few times. The J gene is TRBJ2-5, the V gene TRBV24-1, with 8 positions matching TRBD1. Per germline, CDR1 KGHDR and CDR2 SFDVKD. This CDR3 comprises 16 residues. Trimming cost V 5 bases and J 2 bases; bases outside gene matches: 9. In DNA form, the CDR3 reads TGTGCCACCAGTGCGGGGACAGGCCAATTTCAAGAGACCCAGTACTTC. Translated, it gives CATSAGTGQFQETQYF.

The CDR3 bases are TGTGCCAGCAGCCAGAGGCCGCAACTCTACGAGCAGTACTTC. Translated, it gives CASSQRPQLYEQYF. The J gene is TRBJ2-7, the V gene TRBV7-2, with unresolved D. Trimming shortened V by 5 bases and J by 3 bases, and 14 bases separated the two germline ends. Germline V lookup: CDR1 SGHTA, CDR2 FQGNSA. This CDR3 has 14 residues. Full variable domain (remainder filled in from reference TRBV7-2 and TRBJ2-7): GAGVSQSPSNKVTEKGKDVELRCDPISGHTALYWYRQSLGQGLEFLIYFQGNSAPDKSGLPSDRFSAERTGGSVSTLTIQRTQQEDSAVYLCASSQRPQLYEQYFGPGTRLTVT.

This clonotype was seen ten or more times. J is TRBJ1-4 and V is TRBV18, with 8 bases that match TRBD1. Germline V gives CDR1 KGHSH, CDR2 LQKENI. The ends lost 6 bases at V and 1 base at J; junction bases unmatched: 1. The CDR3 totals 14 residues. The CDR3 here is CASSGQGTNEKLFF. The CDR3 coding sequence is TGTGCCAGCTCTGGACAGGGAACTAATGAAAAACTGTTTTTT.